These 15 T cell receptor beta chains originate from one sample sequenced in a study of T cells in Graves' hyperthyroidism and ophthalmopathy. TCR beta CDR3 regions were amplified from RNA. HTBI primers were the set used in a first-round RT-PCR of the TCR CDR3. A single record per CDR3 protein comes from TCRdb applying MiXCR to the multiplex PCR reads. This table holds about 96,000 distinct CDR3 sequences, around 50% found once. Sequences were obtained from blood. The receptor source for this set is a woman aged 40 to 49 with Graves' hyperthyroidism.

At least ten counts were recorded for this clonotype. The chain links TRBV30 to TRBJ1-1; TRBD1 is a possible D gene (5 bases). This CDR3 is built from 13 residues. Germline CDR1 and CDR2: GTSNPN and SVGIG (reference sequence). V was pared by 0 bases and J by 6 bases, with 11 bases between. This chain's CDR3 is CAWSVGPGSEAFF. The CDR3 DNA sequence: TGTGCCTGGAGTGTGGGGCCCGGGTCTGAAGCTTTCTTT.

V is TRBV6-5 and J is TRBJ1-2; TRBD1 matches at 10 bases. Germline V gives CDR1 MNHEY, CDR2 SVGAGI. Trimming took 4 bases from V and 4 from J; bases not matched to a gene: 3. The CDR3 is 14 residues long. The CDR3 DNA is TGTGCCAGCAGTTCCGGGACAGGGGTCTATGGCTACACCTTC. Translation gives CASSSGTGVYGYTF.

The table lists this clonotype with many counts. The chain joins TRBV9 to TRBJ1-3; no clear D gene. This CDR3 has 13 residues. From germline, CDR1 is SGDLS and CDR2 YYNGEE. V lost 4 bases and J lost 4, with 9 bases in between. The DNA of the CDR3 is TGTGCCAGCAGCCAGTCAACCGGAAACACCATATATTTT. Residues: CASSQSTGNTIYF. The whole variable domain, filled in from reference TRBV9 and TRBJ1-3, reads DSGVTQTPKHLITATGQRVTLRCSPRSGDLSVYWYQQSLDQGLQFLIQYYNGEERAKGNILERFSAQQFPDLHSELNLSSLELGDSALYFCASSQSTGNTIYFGEGSWLTVV.

This clonotype was detected ten times or more. This chain links TRBV5-1 with TRBJ1-2; the D gene is possibly TRBD1 (6 bases). Looked up from germline, CDR1 is SGHRS and CDR2 is YFSETQ. Trimming cost V 3 bases and J 4 bases, with 13 bases left between them. This CDR3 has 14 residues. CDR3 amino acids: CASSYRDPAYGYTF. The DNA for the CDR3 is TGCGCCAGCAGCTACAGGGATCCGGCCTATGGCTACACCTTC.

The V and J genes are TRBV9 and TRBJ1-2, with D unclear. The ends were cut back, 2 bases at V and 4 bases at J, with 12 bases in the middle. Per germline, CDR1 SGDLS and CDR2 YYNGEE. The CDR3 is 14 amino acids. CDR3 amino acids: CASSVEAVGYGYTF. In DNA form, the CDR3 reads TGTGCCAGCAGCGTTGAAGCAGTCGGCTATGGCTACACCTTC.

The chain uses TRBV7-3 and TRBJ2-3, with 12 bases identical to TRBD1. Germline V gene lookup returns CDR1 SGHTA and CDR2 FQGTGA. Trimming took 5 bases from V and 3 from J; bases not matched to a gene: 9. CDR3 length equals 17 residues. DNA for the CDR3: TGTGCCAGCAGCCTCCTCTCGGGACAGGGGGCTACAGATACGCAGTATTTT. Encoded protein: CASSLLSGQGATDTQYF.

This clonotype was counted at least ten times. The chain's CDR3 is CASSLDRANTGELFF. The DNA for the CDR3 is TGTGCCAGCAGCTTGGACAGGGCGAACACCGGGGAGCTGTTTTTT. The rearrangement joins TRBV7-2 to TRBJ2-2; 8 nucleotides agree with TRBD1. The CDR3 covers 15 residues. The germline V gene encodes CDR1 SGHTA and CDR2 FQGNSA. V shed 3 bases and J 0 bases; nucleotides not matched to a gene: 0.

A word on this clonotype: Lacking the conserved final phenylalanine or tryptophan, this CDR3 likely reflects a read error. The limits of the CDR3 on the DNA are not certain, so only TCRdb's listed CDR3 is given. The chain is built from TRBV2 and TRBJ1-4; TRBD1 was called by the table and not checked on the DNA. The CDR3 extends over 9 residues, inclusive of both ends. Germline values: CDR1 SNHLY, CDR2 FYNNEI. The CDR3 protein is CASSDTGIY.

This clonotype has at least ten counts. The chain is built from TRBV4-1 and TRBJ2-7, with unresolved D. Trimming removed 0 bases from V and 0 bases from J, with 6 bases in between. Germline V gives CDR1 MGHRA, CDR2 YSYEKL. The CDR3 has 14 amino acids. The CDR3 loop reads CASSQDRSSYEQYF. Here the CDR3 DNA reads TGCGCCAGCAGCCAAGACAGGAGCTCCTACGAGCAGTACTTC.

The rearrangement links TRBV10-3 to TRBJ1-1; D is ambiguous. CDR1 and CDR2 from the germline V gene are ENHRY and SYGVKD. The V end lost 1 base, the J end lost 1 base, and 4 bases lay between the germline ends. The CDR3 totals 13 residues. The CDR3 DNA sequence: TGTGCCATCAGTGAGTGGGGGAACACTGAAGCTTTCTTT. Translated, it gives CAISEWGNTEAFF.

CDR3: CATSPTKSGADQPQHF. CDR3 in DNA: TGTGCCACCAGCCCCACGAAGTCAGGGGCGGATCAGCCCCAGCATTTT. The chain employs TRBV15 and TRBJ1-5, with D tentatively TRBD1 (6 bases). The CDR3 covers 16 residues. Germline V gives CDR1 LNHNV, CDR2 YYDKDF (reference sequence). Trimming removed 5 bases at V and 5 bases at J, with 19 bases between. The variable domain in full, with the rest retrieved from reference TRBV15 and TRBJ1-5, is DAMVIQNPRYQVTQFGKPVTLSCSQTLNHNVMYWYQQKSSQAPKLLFHYYDKDFNNEADTPDNFQSRRPNTSFCFLDIRSPGLGDTAMYLCATSPTKSGADQPQHFGDGTRLSIL.

This clonotype showed up just once. This chain links TRBV2 with TRBJ1-2, with 11 bases matching TRBD1. After removal of 6 bases from V and 5 bases from J, the junction contained 5 bases not matched to a gene. Germline CDR1 SNHLY, CDR2 FYNNEI. This CDR3 comprises 14 residues. The CDR3 DNA follows: TGTGCCAGCAGAGCCGGGACAGGGGGTTATGGCTACACCTTC. It codes for CASRAGTGGYGYTF.

V is TRBV20-1 and J is TRBJ2-2; 9 bases match TRBD2. The V gene's germline CDR1 is DFQATT and CDR2 SNEGSKA (reference sequence). The CDR3 runs to 17 residues. The trim removed 2 bases at V and 4 bases at J, leaving 11 bases unmatched. The CDR3 nucleotides read TGCAGTGCTAGACCCCCCGGACTAGCGACCCGCACCGGGGAGCTGTTTTTT. Translated: CSARPPGLATRTGELFF.

The rearrangement links TRBV29-1 to TRBJ2-5; 10 nucleotides line up with TRBD2. The CDR3 sequence is 13 residues long. V gave up 4 bases and J gave up 5 bases; unmatched junction bases: 4. Germline CDR1 SQVTM, CDR2 ANQGSEA. The CDR3 sequence: CSVVPSGSETQYF. The CDR3 nucleotides read TGCAGCGTTGTCCCTAGCGGGAGTGAGACCCAGTACTTC.

V is TRBV4-2 and J is TRBJ1-3; D is possibly TRBD1 (6 bases). The CDR3 has 17 residues. Germline V gene data show CDR1 as LGHNA and CDR2 as YNFKEQ. V was pared by 0 bases and J by 7 bases, with 19 bases between. The CDR3 here is CASSQDMRTSGQNTIYF. CDR3 sequence (DNA): TGTGCCAGCAGCCAAGATATGAGGACTAGCGGACAGAACACCATATATTTT.